This T cell receptor beta chain was recorded in a study of blood T cells in healthy people across ages. Points from the study as a whole: Without sorted subsets, naive and antigen-experienced compartments could not be conclusively compared. TCR beta diversity per million T cells fell roughly linearly with age.

Extracted total RNA amounted to at least 5.5 micrograms for each sample. This clonotype was counted a few times. What it binds is not known. The CDR3 is 15 amino acids. Trimming removed 7 bases at V and 3 bases at J, with 21 bases between. CDR1 is SQVTM, CDR2 ANQGSEA, per germline. The second PCR ran about 6 to 11 cycles with a sample-barcoded 5' primer and J-beta primers. TCRdb re-called the 5' RACE reads with MiXCR, one entry per CDR3 protein. The table has approximately 1.5 million distinct CDR3 sequences, approximately 32% seen once. The rearrangement uses TRBV29-1 and TRBJ1-2; TRBD1 is a possible D gene (5 bases). Sequencing input: blood. This clonotype was obtained from a woman younger than 45 in good health. This chain's CDR3 is CSAGGSGPGHYGYTF. CDR3 sequence (DNA): TGCAGCGCCGGAGGGTCGGGACCGGGACACTATGGCTACACCTTC.